The sequence of this T cell receptor (beta chain) was determined in a study of PD-1 blockade in classical Hodgkin lymphoma. All patients experienced relapse after autologous stem cell transplantation, and brentuximab vedotin exposure was variable. There are 11 residues in the CDR3. From germline, CDR1 is GTSNPN and CDR2 SVGIG (reference sequence). V lost 3 bases, J lost 7 bases, and 7 bases lay in between. The method was immunoSEQ multiplex PCR; TCRdb's version includes in-frame clones alone and lacks a portion of them. Found here are over 15,000 clones, over 80% of them singletons; the top ten hold approximately 40%.

This sequence was found in a human donor with classical Hodgkin lymphoma. This rearrangement joins TRBV30 to TRBJ2-1; D not resolved. The sequences come from peripheral blood mononuclear cells (PBMCs), collected before the second cycle of nivolumab. The CDR3 region is CAWRSENEQFF. In nucleotides, the CDR3 is TGTGCCTGGAGATCCGAGAATGAGCAGTTCTTC. The variable domain in full, with the rest retrieved from reference TRBV30 and TRBJ2-1, is SQTIHQWPATLVQPVGSPLSLECTVEGTSNPNLYWYRQAAGRGLQLLFYSVGIGQISSEVPQNLSASRPQDRQFILSSKKLLLSDSGFYLCAWRSENEQFFGPGTRLTVL.